These T cell receptor beta chains were read from a single sample in a study of CD8 T cells in Susac syndrome. MiXCR, applied by TCRdb to the immunoSEQ multiplex PCR reads, yields one record per CDR3 protein. The repertoire has about 300,000 distinct CDR3 sequences, roughly nine tenths of them found once; the top ten carry approximately 0.065%. Sample: CD4+ T cells from PBMCs. Receptor source: a human donor with multiple sclerosis. CDR3s include the opening cysteine and the closing phenylalanine or tryptophan. A D gene is named only where the DNA matches it firmly. Size tells how often a clone was seen (once, few, many) or the class of an expanded clone, and some rows leave it out.

cdr3_aa: CSVAPTGWYGYTF; cdr3_nt: TGCAGCGTCGCTCCGACAGGGTGGTATGGCTACACCTTC; clone_size: -; cdr3_length: 13; d_call: TRBD1; v_call: TRBV29-1; j_call: TRBJ1-2
cdr3_aa: CASFRGLAGGQGEQFF; cdr3_nt: TGTGCCAGCTTTCGCGGACTAGCGGGAGGGCAGGGTGAGCAGTTCTTC; clone_size: -; cdr3_length: 16; d_call: TRBD2; v_call: TRBV18; j_call: TRBJ2-1
cdr3_aa: CASSIIHRDLPWDGYTF; cdr3_nt: TGTGCCAGTAGTATTATACACCGGGACCTCCCTTGGGATGGCTACACCTTC; clone_size: -; cdr3_length: 17; d_call: -; v_call: TRBV19; j_call: TRBJ1-2
cdr3_aa: CSVSTGQNTEAFF; cdr3_nt: TGCAGCGTTTCGACGGGGCAGAACACTGAAGCTTTCTTT; clone_size: -; cdr3_length: 13; d_call: -; v_call: TRBV29-1; j_call: TRBJ1-1
cdr3_aa: CASSLGSRRETQYF; cdr3_nt: TGCGCCAGCAGCTTGGGTAGTCGGCGGGAGACCCAGTACTTC; clone_size: -; cdr3_length: 14; d_call: -; v_call: TRBV5-1; j_call: TRBJ2-5
cdr3_aa: CASRLGTGGGYTF; cdr3_nt: TGTGCCAGCAGACTTGGGACAGGGGGAGGCTACACCTTC; clone_size: -; cdr3_length: 13; d_call: TRBD1; v_call: TRBV5-5; j_call: TRBJ1-2
cdr3_aa: CASKPGDTTGNTIYF; cdr3_nt: TGTGCCAGCAAACCCGGGGACACAACTGGAAACACCATATATTTT; clone_size: -; cdr3_length: 15; d_call: -; v_call: TRBV28; j_call: TRBJ1-3
cdr3_aa: CASSESASYEQYF; cdr3_nt: TGTGCCAGCAGTGAATCAGCCAGCTACGAGCAGTACTTC; clone_size: -; cdr3_length: 13; d_call: -; v_call: TRBV25-1; j_call: TRBJ2-7
cdr3_aa: CATSEGAPSAQHF; cdr3_nt: TGTGCCACCAGTGAAGGGGCCCCGTCGGCGCAGCATTTT; clone_size: -; cdr3_length: 13; d_call: -; v_call: TRBV24-1; j_call: TRBJ1-5
cdr3_aa: CSARTGGNLNTEAFF; cdr3_nt: TGCAGTGCTAGGACAGGGGGTAACCTGAACACTGAAGCTTTCTTT; clone_size: -; cdr3_length: 15; d_call: TRBD1; v_call: TRBV20-1; j_call: TRBJ1-1
cdr3_aa: CASSLADTDYGYTF; cdr3_nt: TGCGCCAGCAGCTTGGCCGACACAGACTATGGCTACACCTTC; clone_size: few; cdr3_length: 14; d_call: -; v_call: TRBV5-1; j_call: TRBJ1-2
cdr3_aa: CASSLALAGYNEQFF; cdr3_nt: TGTGCCAGCAGCTTAGCACTAGCGGGGTACAATGAGCAGTTCTTC; clone_size: -; cdr3_length: 15; d_call: TRBD2; v_call: TRBV7-3; j_call: TRBJ2-1
cdr3_aa: CASSQSSWTSGEKGDEQFF; cdr3_nt: TGCGCCAGCAGTCAATCGTCGTGGACTAGCGGGGAGAAAGGGGATGAGCAGTTCTTC; clone_size: -; cdr3_length: 19; d_call: TRBD2; v_call: TRBV23-1; j_call: TRBJ2-1
cdr3_aa: CSASGSQNEQFF; cdr3_nt: TGCAGTGCTAGCGGGAGTCAGAATGAGCAGTTCTTC; clone_size: -; cdr3_length: 12; d_call: -; v_call: TRBV20-1; j_call: TRBJ2-1
cdr3_aa: CASSQTSGLQTQYF; cdr3_nt: TGTGCCAGCAGCCAGACTAGCGGCCTGCAGACCCAGTACTTC; clone_size: -; cdr3_length: 14; d_call: TRBD2; v_call: TRBV7-6; j_call: TRBJ2-5
cdr3_aa: CAWSVRRDYNYGYTF; cdr3_nt: TGTGCCTGGAGTGTTCGAAGGGACTATAACTATGGCTACACCTTC; clone_size: -; cdr3_length: 15; d_call: -; v_call: TRBV30; j_call: TRBJ1-2
cdr3_aa: CASRGLGSGDAYGYTF; cdr3_nt: TGTGCCAGCAGGGGTCTCGGGTCGGGGGACGCCTATGGCTACACCTTC; clone_size: -; cdr3_length: 16; d_call: -; v_call: TRBV12-3/TRBV12-4; j_call: TRBJ1-2
cdr3_aa: CASSLSGGGDNEQFF; cdr3_nt: TGTGCCAGCAGCCTTTCGGGAGGGGGTGACAATGAGCAGTTCTTC; clone_size: -; cdr3_length: 15; d_call: TRBD2; v_call: TRBV3-1; j_call: TRBJ2-1
cdr3_aa: CASSLRTGGVYEQYF; cdr3_nt: TGTGCCAGCAGTTTGAGGACAGGGGGTGTCTACGAGCAGTACTTC; clone_size: -; cdr3_length: 15; d_call: TRBD1; v_call: TRBV12-3/TRBV12-4; j_call: TRBJ2-7
cdr3_aa: CASSPSPRGRIGYGYTF; cdr3_nt: TGTGCCAGCAGCCCTAGTCCCAGGGGGCGGATAGGATATGGCTACACCTTC; clone_size: -; cdr3_length: 17; d_call: TRBD1; v_call: TRBV7-6; j_call: TRBJ1-2
cdr3_aa: CSAPGPTYNEQFF; cdr3_nt: TGCAGTGCGCCCGGGCCCACCTACAATGAGCAGTTCTTC; clone_size: -; cdr3_length: 13; d_call: -; v_call: TRBV20-1; j_call: TRBJ2-1
cdr3_aa: CASSAGGTPGGNTEAFF; cdr3_nt: TGTGCCAGCAGCGCTGGCGGGACCCCGGGAGGGAACACTGAAGCTTTCTTT; clone_size: few; cdr3_length: 17; d_call: -; v_call: TRBV7-9; j_call: TRBJ1-1
cdr3_aa: CASTPGLGDGEQYF; cdr3_nt: TGTGCCAGTACTCCGGGACTAGGCGATGGCGAGCAGTACTTC; clone_size: -; cdr3_length: 14; d_call: TRBD2; v_call: TRBV19; j_call: TRBJ2-7
cdr3_aa: CASSPTSAKAGTQYF; cdr3_nt: TGCGCCAGCAGCCCGACTAGCGCCAAGGCAGGTACGCAGTATTTT; clone_size: -; cdr3_length: 15; d_call: TRBD2; v_call: TRBV5-1; j_call: TRBJ2-3